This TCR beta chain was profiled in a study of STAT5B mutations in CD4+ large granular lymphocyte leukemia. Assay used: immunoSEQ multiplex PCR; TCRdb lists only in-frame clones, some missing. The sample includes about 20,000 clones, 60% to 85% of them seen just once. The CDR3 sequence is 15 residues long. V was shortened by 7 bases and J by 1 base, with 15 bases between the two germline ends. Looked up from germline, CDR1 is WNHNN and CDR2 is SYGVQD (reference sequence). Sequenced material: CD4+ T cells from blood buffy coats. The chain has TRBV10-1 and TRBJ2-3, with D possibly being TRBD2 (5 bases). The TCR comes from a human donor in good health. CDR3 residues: CASTKEGEGTDTQYF. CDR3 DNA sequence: TGCGCCAGCACTAAAGAGGGTGAGGGCACAGATACGCAGTATTTT.